This passage covers 18 T cell receptor beta chains from one sample sequenced in a study of early T cells in non-severe SARS-CoV-2 infection. TCRdb re-called the 5' RACE reads with MiXCR, one entry per CDR3 protein. The sample lists about 81,000 distinct CDR3 sequences, 13% to 15% occurring once. Material: whole blood. Receptors were obtained from an adult who was a healthcare worker with PCR-confirmed SARS-CoV-2 infection or an uninfected control (not recorded which).

The chain joins TRBV28 to TRBJ1-1, with 7 bases that match TRBD1. The V and J ends lost 5 bases and 5 bases, in that order; junction bases with no gene match: 5. Germline V gene data show CDR1 as MDHEN and CDR2 as SYDVKM. The CDR3 is 13 amino acids. The CDR3 loop reads CASSISTGTEAFF. The DNA for the CDR3 is TGTGCCAGCAGTATATCGACAGGGACTGAAGCTTTCTTT.

A note on this clonotype: The CDR3 does not close with the conserved phenylalanine or tryptophan, likely indicating a read error. The DNA is left out, because the CDR3 cannot be placed on it with certainty; the CDR3 is given as TCRdb lists it. The chain is built from TRBV9 and TRBJ1-1; the listed D gene, TRBD1, was not tested against the DNA. The CDR3 numbers 13 amino acids, ends counted. Germline V CDR1 and CDR2: SGDLS, YYNGEE. The CDR3 region is CASSLGPNTEASS.

The chain joins TRBV10-3 to TRBJ1-2, with no clear D. Germline values: CDR1 ENHRY, CDR2 SYGVKD. Trimming took 6 bases from V and 5 from J, leaving 10 bases between them. The CDR3 consists of 12 residues. The CDR3 DNA is TGTGCCATCAGCTCCGAGTCGTATGGCTACACCTTC. Its translation: CAISSESYGYTF.

Only a few counts were recorded for this clonotype. The J gene is TRBJ2-7, the V gene TRBV19; 10 bases are a match to TRBD1. With 9 bases clipped from V and 7 bases from J, the junction kept 9 bases outside the gene matches. CDR3 length equals 13 residues. Germline V gene sequence: CDR1 LNHDA, CDR2 SQIVND (reference sequence). The CDR3 here is CASGRRTGGEQYF. CDR3 nucleotides: TGTGCCAGCGGAAGGAGGACAGGGGGAGAGCAGTACTTC.

The chain links TRBV6-5 to TRBJ2-1, with unresolved D. V was pared by 5 bases and J by 0 bases, with 11 bases between. The CDR3 consists of 15 residues. Per germline, CDR1 MNHEY and CDR2 SVGAGI. CDR3 sequence: CASSPIRSSYNEQFF. The DNA of the CDR3 is TGTGCCAGCAGTCCCATCAGGAGCTCCTACAATGAGCAGTTCTTC.

This clonotype was seen ten or more times. The chain links TRBV20-1 to TRBJ2-1; 13 bases are a match to TRBD2. V was pared by 6 bases and J by 5 bases, with 7 bases of the junction left unmatched. Germline V gene data show CDR1 as DFQATT and CDR2 as SNEGSKA (reference sequence). The CDR3 length is 15 residues. The CDR3 sequence is CSAVPGTSGDNEQFF. The DNA of the CDR3 is TGCAGTGCGGTACCCGGGACTAGCGGGGACAATGAGCAGTTCTTC.

J is TRBJ1-2 and V is TRBV5-1; the D gene is possibly TRBD1 (6 bases). The CDR3 extends over 13 amino acids. In germline, CDR1 is SGHRS, CDR2 YFSETQ. V was shortened by 3 bases and J by 5 bases, with 11 bases between the two germline ends. DNA for the CDR3: TGCGCCAGCAGCTCCGGGACACTATATGGCTACACCTTC. It yields the protein CASSSGTLYGYTF. The full variable domain, in which reference TRBV5-1 and TRBJ1-2 provide the parts outside the CDR3, is KAGVTQTPRYLIKTRGQQVTLSCSPISGHRSVSWYQQTPGQGLQFLFEYFSETQRNKGNFPGRFSGRQFSNSRSEMNVSTLELGDSALYLCASSSGTLYGYTFGSGTRLTVV.

The CDR3 protein is CASSLRETQYF. Here the CDR3 DNA reads TGTGCCAGCAGTTTACGAGAGACCCAGTACTTC. The chain uses TRBV28 and TRBJ2-5, with D hard to call. The V end lost 2 bases, the J end lost 4 bases, and 2 bases lay between the germline ends. Germline V lookup: CDR1 MDHEN, CDR2 SYDVKM. CDR3 size: 11 residues.

The V gene is TRBV7-9, the J gene TRBJ2-6; no clear D. Germline CDR1 is SEHNR and CDR2 is FQNEAQ (reference sequence). Trimming shortened V by 4 bases and J by 0 bases, and 13 bases separated the two germline ends. The CDR3 is 17 residues long. In DNA, the CDR3 is TGTGCCAGCAGCTCCTGGGCACTCAGCTCTGGGGCCAACGTCCTGACTTTC. Translation: CASSSWALSSGANVLTF.

This clonotype has more than one count but fewer than ten. CDR3 protein: CAISESASGGQETQYF. DNA of the CDR3: TGTGCCATCAGTGAGTCGGCTAGCGGGGGACAAGAGACCCAGTACTTC. V usage is TRBV10-3 and J usage is TRBJ2-5, with TRBD2 identical over 10 bases. With 0 bases clipped from V and 2 bases from J, the junction kept 3 bases outside the gene matches. Germline lookup yields CDR1 ENHRY and CDR2 SYGVKD. CDR3 length: 16 amino acids.

V gene TRBV7-9 combines with J gene TRBJ2-7, with 11 bases aligning to TRBD2. The V gene's germline CDR1 is SEHNR and CDR2 FQNEAQ (reference sequence). Trimming removed 5 bases from V and 10 bases from J; junction bases left unmatched: 13. This CDR3 is 15 amino acids long. CDR3 DNA sequence: TGTGCCAGCAGCCCCTTAGCGGGGGGGCGAAGTGAACAGTACTTC. Protein sequence: CASSPLAGGRSEQYF.

This rearrangement joins TRBV6-1 to TRBJ2-1; 9 bases map to TRBD1. Germline lookup yields CDR1 MNHNS and CDR2 SASEGT. V was pared by 8 bases and J by 7 bases, with 6 bases of the junction left unmatched. CDR3 length: 13 residues. The chain's CDR3 is CASRAGQGNEQFF. The CDR3 nucleotides read TGTGCCAGCCGGGCGGGACAGGGTAATGAGCAGTTCTTC.

This chain links TRBV25-1 with TRBJ1-3; no firm D call. Looked up from germline, CDR1 is MGHDK and CDR2 is SYGVNS. The CDR3 contains 15 residues. The germline V and J ends were trimmed by 0 bases and 1 base, with 7 bases remaining between them. The CDR3 loop reads CASSEYRGSGNTIYF. CDR3 nucleotides: TGTGCCAGCAGTGAATATCGGGGTTCTGGAAACACCATATATTTT.

This clonotype was detected a few times. The rearrangement links TRBV12-3 or TRBV12-4 to TRBJ2-1; 11 bases match TRBD1. V lost 5 bases, J lost 7 bases, and 7 bases stayed unmatched. The CDR3 is made up of 15 amino acids. This CDR3 reads CASSTRTGGGNEQFF. In DNA, the CDR3 is TGTGCCAGCAGTACGCGGACAGGGGGCGGAAATGAGCAGTTCTTC.

The genes are TRBV3-1 and TRBJ2-7; tentative D call: TRBD1 (5 bases). V was cut by 0 bases and J by 3 bases, with 15 bases left in between. The CDR3 loop spans 16 amino acids. CDR1 is LGHDT and CDR2 is YNNKEL in the germline V gene (reference sequence). For the CDR3, the DNA is TGTGCCAGCAGCCAAGATTTCGCAGGGATGGGCTACGAGCAGTACTTC. It codes for CASSQDFAGMGYEQYF.

This clonotype was counted only a few times. The chain recombines TRBV28 with TRBJ2-3; the D is unclear. Trimming left V 8 bases short and J 3 bases short, with 6 bases between. The CDR3 is 11 amino acids. CDR1 MDHEN and CDR2 SYDVKM come from the germline V gene. CDR3 in DNA: TGTGCCAGCCGAGTGACAGATACGCAGTATTTT. It is translated as CASRVTDTQYF.

V and J are TRBV18 and TRBJ1-1; D gene ambiguous. Germline V gene lookup returns CDR1 KGHSH and CDR2 LQKENI. This CDR3 region has 12 residues. Trimming shortened V by 2 bases and J by 6 bases, and 7 bases separated the two germline ends. CDR3 bases: TGTGCCAGCTCACCAGTGCACCCTGAAGCTTTCTTT. This codes for CASSPVHPEAFF.

This clonotype was counted between two and nine times. V is TRBV5-4 and J is TRBJ1-5; 8 bases fit TRBD1. CDR3 length: 14 residues. J gave up 5 bases and V 5 bases, and 6 bases lay outside the gene matches. Germline V gene lookup returns CDR1 SGHNT and CDR2 YYREEE (reference sequence). CDR3 nucleotide sequence: TGTGCCAGCAGTTCAGACAGGGGCGATCAGCCCCAGCATTTT. Protein sequence: CASSSDRGDQPQHF.